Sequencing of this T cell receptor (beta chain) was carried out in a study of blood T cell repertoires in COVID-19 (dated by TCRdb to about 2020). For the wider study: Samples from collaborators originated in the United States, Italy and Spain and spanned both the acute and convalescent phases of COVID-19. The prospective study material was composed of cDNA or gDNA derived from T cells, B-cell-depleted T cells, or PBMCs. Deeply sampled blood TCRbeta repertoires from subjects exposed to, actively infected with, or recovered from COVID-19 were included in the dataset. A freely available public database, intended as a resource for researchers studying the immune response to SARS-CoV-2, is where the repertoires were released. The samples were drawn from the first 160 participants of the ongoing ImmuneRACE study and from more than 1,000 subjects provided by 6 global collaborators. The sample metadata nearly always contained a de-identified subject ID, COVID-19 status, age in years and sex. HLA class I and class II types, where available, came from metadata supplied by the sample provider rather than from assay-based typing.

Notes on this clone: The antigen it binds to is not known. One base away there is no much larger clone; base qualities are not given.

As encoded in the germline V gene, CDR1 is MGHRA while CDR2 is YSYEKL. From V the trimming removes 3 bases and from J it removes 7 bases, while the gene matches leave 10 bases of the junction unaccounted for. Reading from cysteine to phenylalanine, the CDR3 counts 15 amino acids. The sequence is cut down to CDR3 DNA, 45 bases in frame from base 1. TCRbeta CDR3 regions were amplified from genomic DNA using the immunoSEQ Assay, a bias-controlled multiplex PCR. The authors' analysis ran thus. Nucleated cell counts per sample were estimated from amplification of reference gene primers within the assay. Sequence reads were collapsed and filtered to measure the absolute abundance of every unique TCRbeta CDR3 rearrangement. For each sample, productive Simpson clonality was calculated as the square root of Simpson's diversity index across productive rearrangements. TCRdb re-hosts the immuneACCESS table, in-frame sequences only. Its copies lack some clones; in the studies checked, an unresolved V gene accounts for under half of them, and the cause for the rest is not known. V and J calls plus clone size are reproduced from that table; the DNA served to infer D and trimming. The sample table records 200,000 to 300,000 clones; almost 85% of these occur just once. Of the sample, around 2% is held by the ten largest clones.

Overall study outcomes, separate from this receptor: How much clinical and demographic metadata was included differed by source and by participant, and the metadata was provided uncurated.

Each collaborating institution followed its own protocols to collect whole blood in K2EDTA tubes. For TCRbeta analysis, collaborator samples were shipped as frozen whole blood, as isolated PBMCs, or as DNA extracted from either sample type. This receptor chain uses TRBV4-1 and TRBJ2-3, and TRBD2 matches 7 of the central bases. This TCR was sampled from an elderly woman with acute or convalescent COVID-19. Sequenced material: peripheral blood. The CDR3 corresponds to CASSHASRGSHTQYF. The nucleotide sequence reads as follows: TGCGCCAGCAGCCACGCCTCTCGCGGGAGCCATACGCAGTATTTT.